This TCR beta chain was retrieved from a study of T cells in Graves' hyperthyroidism and ophthalmopathy. Overall study: Once the initial diagnosis was made, peripheral blood was obtained before any treatment. Findings and caveats of the study: Before onset, ophthalmopathy was predicted by the model a median approximately 6.7 months earlier. From stable hyperthyroidism, ophthalmopathy was separated by a 13 V-J model.

RNA transcripts were the template for amplifying TCR beta CDR3 regions. An initial round of RT-PCR targeting the TCR CDR3 relied on the HTBI primer set. TCRdb re-called the multiplex PCR reads with MiXCR, one entry per CDR3 protein. The profile covers hundreds of thousands of distinct CDR3 sequences, with less than 25% appearing a single time and over 30% taken by the ten largest. CDR3 length: 16 amino acids. Germline V gene data show CDR1 as SEHNR and CDR2 as FQNEAQ (reference sequence). With V trimmed by 4 bases and J by 5 bases, 10 bases remained unmatched. This clonotype appeared a few times. Antigen specificity is unknown. Each person with ophthalmopathy scored at least 3 on the Clinical Activity Score, reached NOSPECS grade 4 or higher, and had been ill under 3 months.

The chain has TRBV7-9 and TRBJ2-1, with TRBD2 identical over 8 bases. The TCR comes from a young man with Graves' ophthalmopathy. The sequenced sample was blood. The CDR3 DNA reads as TGTGCCAGCAGCTCTGTAGGGGAGCGGGAGAACAATGAGCAGTTCTTC. This codes for CASSSVGERENNEQFF.